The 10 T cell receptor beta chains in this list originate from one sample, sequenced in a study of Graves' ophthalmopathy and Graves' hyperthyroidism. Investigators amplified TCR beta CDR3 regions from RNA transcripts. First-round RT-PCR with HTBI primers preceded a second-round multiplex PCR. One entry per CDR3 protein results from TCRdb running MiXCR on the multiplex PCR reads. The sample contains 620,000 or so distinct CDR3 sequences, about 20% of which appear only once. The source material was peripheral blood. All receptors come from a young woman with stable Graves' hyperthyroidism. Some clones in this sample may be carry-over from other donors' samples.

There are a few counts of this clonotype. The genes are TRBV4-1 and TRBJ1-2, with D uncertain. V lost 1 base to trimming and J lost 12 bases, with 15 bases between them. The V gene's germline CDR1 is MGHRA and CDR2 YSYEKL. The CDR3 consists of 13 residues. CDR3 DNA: TGCGCCAGCAGCCAAGGAGGAGGGCTGTGGCACACCTTC. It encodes CASSQGGGLWHTF.

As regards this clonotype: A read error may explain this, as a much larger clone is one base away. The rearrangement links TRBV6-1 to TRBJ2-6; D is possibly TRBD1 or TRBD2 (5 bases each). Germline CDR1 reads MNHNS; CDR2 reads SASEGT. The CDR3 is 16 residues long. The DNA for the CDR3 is TGTGCCAGCAAAAGCGGATCCTACTCTGGGGCCGACGTCCTGACTTTC. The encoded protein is CASKSGSYSGADVLTF.

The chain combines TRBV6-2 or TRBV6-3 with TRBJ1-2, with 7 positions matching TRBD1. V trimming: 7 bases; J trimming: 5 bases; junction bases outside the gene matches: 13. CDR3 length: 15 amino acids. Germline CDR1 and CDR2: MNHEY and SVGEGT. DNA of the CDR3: TGTGCCAGCAACCCGATCGGGACAGCATTATATGGCTACACCTTC. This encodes CASNPIGTALYGYTF.

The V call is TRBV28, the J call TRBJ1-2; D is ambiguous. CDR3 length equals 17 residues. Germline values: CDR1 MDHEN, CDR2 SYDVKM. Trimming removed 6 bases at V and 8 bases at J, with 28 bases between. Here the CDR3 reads CASSRPLEVSMKEGYTF. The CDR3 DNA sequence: TGTGCCAGCAGCCGACCCCTAGAGGTCTCCATGAAGGAGGGCTACACCTTC.

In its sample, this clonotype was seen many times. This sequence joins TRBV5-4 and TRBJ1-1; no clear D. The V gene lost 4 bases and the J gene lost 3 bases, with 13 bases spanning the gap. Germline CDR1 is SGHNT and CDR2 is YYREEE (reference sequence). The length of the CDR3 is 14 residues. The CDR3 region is CASSPTSEHTEAFF. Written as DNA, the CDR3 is TGTGCCAGCAGCCCAACCTCAGAGCACACTGAAGCTTTCTTT.

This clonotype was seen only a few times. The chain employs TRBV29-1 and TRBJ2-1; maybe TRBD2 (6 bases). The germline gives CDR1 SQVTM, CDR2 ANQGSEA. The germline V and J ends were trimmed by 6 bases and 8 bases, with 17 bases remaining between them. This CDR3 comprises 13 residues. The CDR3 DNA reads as TGCAGCGTCGGTACCGGGACTCCCCATGAGCAGTTCTTC. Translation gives CSVGTGTPHEQFF.

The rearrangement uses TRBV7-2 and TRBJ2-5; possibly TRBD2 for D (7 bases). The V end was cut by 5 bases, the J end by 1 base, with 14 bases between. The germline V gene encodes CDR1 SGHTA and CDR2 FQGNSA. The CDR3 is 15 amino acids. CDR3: CASSPRGGFQETQYF. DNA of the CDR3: TGTGCCAGCAGCCCGAGGGGGGGATTCCAAGAGACCCAGTACTTC.

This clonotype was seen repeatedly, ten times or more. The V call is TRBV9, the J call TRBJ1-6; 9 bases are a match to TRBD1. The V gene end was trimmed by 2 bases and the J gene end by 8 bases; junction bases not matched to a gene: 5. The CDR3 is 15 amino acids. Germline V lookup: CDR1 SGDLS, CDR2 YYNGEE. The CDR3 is CASSVRDRDDSPLHF. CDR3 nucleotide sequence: TGTGCCAGCAGCGTCCGGGACAGGGATGATTCACCCCTCCACTTT.

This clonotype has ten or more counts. For the CDR3, the DNA is TGTGCCAGCAGTTACACCCCACAGGAGAGGTCCTACGAGCAGTACTTC. Translation: CASSYTPQERSYEQYF. The chain employs TRBV6-2 or TRBV6-3 and TRBJ2-7, with D tentatively TRBD1 (5 bases). CDR1 MNHEY and CDR2 SVGEGT come from the germline V gene. The CDR3 is 16 amino acids. V was clipped by 2 bases and J by 1 base, with 15 bases between them.

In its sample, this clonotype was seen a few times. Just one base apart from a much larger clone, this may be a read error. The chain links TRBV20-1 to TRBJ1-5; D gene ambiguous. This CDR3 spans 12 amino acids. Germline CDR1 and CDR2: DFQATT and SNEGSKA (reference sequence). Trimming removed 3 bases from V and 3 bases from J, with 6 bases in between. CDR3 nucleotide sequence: TGCAGTGCTAGCGGGGACAATCAGCCCCAGCATTTT. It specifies CSASGDNQPQHF.